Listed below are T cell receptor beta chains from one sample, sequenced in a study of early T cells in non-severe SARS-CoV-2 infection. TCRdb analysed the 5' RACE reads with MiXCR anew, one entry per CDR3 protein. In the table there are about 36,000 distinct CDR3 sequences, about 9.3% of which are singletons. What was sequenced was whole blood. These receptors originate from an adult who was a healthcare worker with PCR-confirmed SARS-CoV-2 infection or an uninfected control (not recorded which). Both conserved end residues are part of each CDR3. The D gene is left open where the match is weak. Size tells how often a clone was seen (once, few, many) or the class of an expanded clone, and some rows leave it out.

TGTGCCAGCAGTTTATCGGCTAGCGGGGGGCCCGGGGAGCTGTTTTTT,CASSLSASGGPGELFF,many,TRBD2,TRBJ2-2,TRBV28
TGTGCCAGCAGTCACTTACGGGGTAACAATGAGCAGTTCTTC,CASSHLRGNNEQFF,medium-sized,.,TRBJ2-1,TRBV27
TGTGCCAGCAGCTTGGCGGCCACAAGGAGCACAGATACGCAGTATTTT,CASSLAATRSTDTQYF,.,.,TRBJ2-3,TRBV5-4
TGCAGTGCTCAGGCGGCGACAAAAAATACGCAGTATTTT,CSAQAATKNTQYF,few,.,TRBJ2-3,TRBV20-1
TGTGCCATCGGCCTACCAGGGGGCGGAAACTATGGCTACACCTTC,CAIGLPGGGNYGYTF,.,TRBD1,TRBJ1-2,TRBV10-3
TGTGCCAGCAGTTTATGGGATCAGCCCCAGCATTTT,CASSLWDQPQHF,many,.,TRBJ1-5,TRBV28
TGTGCCAGCAGTTCACTAGAGAGCTCTGGGGCCAACGTCCTGACTTTC,CASSSLESSGANVLTF,many,.,TRBJ2-6,TRBV6-6
TGTGCCAGCAGCTGGAGCGGGGCCACAGATACGCAGTATTTT,CASSWSGATDTQYF,many,TRBD2,TRBJ2-3,TRBV11-2
TGTGCCAGCAGCCAAAGGCCCGTGATTACAGGGGAACTTATTGAAGCTTTCTTT,CASSQRPVITGELIEAFF,many,TRBD1,TRBJ1-1,TRBV14
TGTGCCAGCAGCTCCTTCGCCACAGCACATTCGAACACCGGGGAGCTGTTTTTT,CASSSFATAHSNTGELFF,few,.,TRBJ2-2,TRBV21-1
TGTGCCAGCAGACCCTCGGGACCCCAAAACAATGAGCAGTTCTTC,CASRPSGPQNNEQFF,many,.,TRBJ2-1,TRBV12-3/TRBV12-4
TGCGCCAGCAGCTTGACCGAGAATGAAAAACTGTTTTTT,CASSLTENEKLFF,.,.,TRBJ1-4,TRBV5-1
TGTGCCAGCAGTTTGTTCATAGGGGATCTGTCCTACAATGAGCAGTTCTTC,CASSLFIGDLSYNEQFF,many,.,TRBJ2-1,TRBV28
TGTGCCAGCCGACACGTACGGGACGGTTCCTACGAGCAGTACTTC,CASRHVRDGSYEQYF,few,.,TRBJ2-7,TRBV6-5
TGTGCCAGCCGCGGGGCCGGGTACAGCAATCAGCCCCAGCATTTT,CASRGAGYSNQPQHF,many,.,TRBJ1-5,TRBV27
TGTGCCAGCAGTTTAGTGGGACAGGGAGAATCACCCCTCCACTTT,CASSLVGQGESPLHF,many,TRBD1,TRBJ1-6,TRBV12-3/TRBV12-4
TGTGCCACCGGCACGAGAGGGGAGACCCAGTACTTC,CATGTRGETQYF,many,.,TRBJ2-5,TRBV15
TGTGCCAGCTCGCAGGGTCGGGACAGGCAGTTCTTC,CASSQGRDRQFF,.,TRBD1,TRBJ2-1,TRBV18
TGTGCCAGCAGCGCCGACCCCACAGGGAGTGCCTACGAGCAGTACTTC,CASSADPTGSAYEQYF,many,.,TRBJ2-7,TRBV9
TGTGCCAGCACGAATACAGATTCCTACGAGCAGTACTTC,CASTNTDSYEQYF,many,.,TRBJ2-7,TRBV6-5
TGTGCCACACGGAGCCAACAATTTGCAACTAATGAAAAACTGTTTTTT,CATRSQQFATNEKLFF,few,.,TRBJ1-4,TRBV19
TGTGCCAGCAGTTTCCTTATAGCGGGGGCGAACCCCAATGAGCAGTTCTTC,CASSFLIAGANPNEQFF,.,TRBD2,TRBJ2-1,TRBV12-3/TRBV12-4
TGCGCCAGCAGCTTGGCAATTGGCGGGGCACGGAACACCGGGGAGCTGTTTTTT,CASSLAIGGARNTGELFF,many,.,TRBJ2-2,TRBV5-1
TGTGCCAGCAGCTTTGGGGGGGCATCTGATACGCAGTATTTT,CASSFGGASDTQYF,many,.,TRBJ2-3,TRBV11-3
TGTGCCAGCAGATTCACAGGGAACTATGGCTACACCTTC,CASRFTGNYGYTF,many,.,TRBJ1-2,TRBV6-2/TRBV6-3
TGTGCCAGCAGCCTCAAAGTGGGGTACGAGCAGTACTTC,CASSLKVGYEQYF,many,.,TRBJ2-7,TRBV25-1
TGTGCCAGCTCACCCGAGTGTGGTAACTATGGCTACACCTTC,CASSPECGNYGYTF,many,.,TRBJ1-2,TRBV18
TGTGCCAGCAGATCTACTGGGCAGCCAGATACGCAGTATTTT,CASRSTGQPDTQYF,.,.,TRBJ2-3,TRBV11-2
TGCAGCGTGACAGGTCCCGGCACAGATACGCAGTATTTT,CSVTGPGTDTQYF,few,.,TRBJ2-3,TRBV29-1
TGTGCCAGCAGCCCCCAGCCGTCCGGGGAGCTGTTTTTT,CASSPQPSGELFF,.,.,TRBJ2-2,TRBV5-6
TGTGCCAGCAGCACCTCGGACAGGGAGAACACTGAAGCTTTCTTT,CASSTSDRENTEAFF,many,TRBD1,TRBJ1-1,TRBV13
TGTGCCAGCAGTCCCGGGACTCTTCTAGCCAAAAACATTCAGTACTTC,CASSPGTLLAKNIQYF,many,.,TRBJ2-4,TRBV28
TGTGCCAGCGGCCACAGGGGCGACACTGAAGCTTTCTTT,CASGHRGDTEAFF,many,TRBD1,TRBJ1-1,TRBV5-5
TGTGCCTGGACCGGGACTAGCGGCTCGGGGGAGCAGTTCTTC,CAWTGTSGSGEQFF,many,TRBD2,TRBJ2-1,TRBV30
TGTGCCAGCAGCTTGGCTAGCGGGGGGGCCGGCACAGATACGCAGTATTTT,CASSLASGGAGTDTQYF,many,TRBD2,TRBJ2-3,TRBV5-5
TGTGCCAGCAGCTTCGGGGGGCGGAACATTCAGTACTTC,CASSFGGRNIQYF,many,.,TRBJ2-4,TRBV5-4
TGCAGCGCCGACGGGGTAATAAGCACTGAAGCTTTCTTT,CSADGVISTEAFF,few,.,TRBJ1-1,TRBV29-1
TGCGCCAGCAGCGGGGGACAGGGAGTCTATGGCTACACCTTC,CASSGGQGVYGYTF,many,TRBD1,TRBJ1-2,TRBV5-1
TGCAGTGCTAGGGAACAATCACGAAATTACAATGAGCAGTTCTTC,CSAREQSRNYNEQFF,many,.,TRBJ2-1,TRBV20-1
TGTGCCAGCAGCCCGGTAGGAACAGGGAACACCGGGGAGCTGTTTTTT,CASSPVGTGNTGELFF,few,.,TRBJ2-2,TRBV7-3
TGTGCCAGTAGTATAGTGGCAGGGAGAGAGACCCAGTACTTC,CASSIVAGRETQYF,many,.,TRBJ2-5,TRBV19
TGTGCCAGCAGCTTAGGATATTTAGGGAATCAGCCCCAGCATTTT,CASSLGYLGNQPQHF,many,.,TRBJ1-5,TRBV11-2
TGTGCCAGCAGCCCCCGGGCAGGCGAGCAGTACTTC,CASSPRAGEQYF,few,.,TRBJ2-7,TRBV7-2
TGCAGTGCCCCTAAGGGACAGGCCAAGAAAAACATTCAGTACTTC,CSAPKGQAKKNIQYF,once,TRBD1,TRBJ2-4,TRBV20-1
TGTGCCAGCAGCTTAGGAGTCTATGAGCAGTTCTTC,CASSLGVYEQFF,many,.,TRBJ2-1,TRBV7-9
TGCAGTGTAAAGACAGGACCCCCTGAGCAGTTCTTC,CSVKTGPPEQFF,many,.,TRBJ2-1,TRBV20-1
TGTGCCAGCAGCTTACCAGGGTCAGATACGCAGTATTTT,CASSLPGSDTQYF,medium-sized,.,TRBJ2-3,TRBV7-7
TGCAGCGTCGCTACAGGGGGCAACACTGAAGCTTTCTTT,CSVATGGNTEAFF,many,TRBD1,TRBJ1-1,TRBV29-1
TGTGCCAGCGCGGCTCAGGGGAATCAGCCCCAGCATTTT,CASAAQGNQPQHF,.,.,TRBJ1-5,TRBV6-1
TGTGCCAGCAGCGTAGCGTGGCAACCCTACGAGCAGTACTTC,CASSVAWQPYEQYF,.,.,TRBJ2-7,TRBV9
TGTGCCAGCAGCTTAGCGTGGGGGCTTAAGGACACTGAAGCTTTCTTT,CASSLAWGLKDTEAFF,many,.,TRBJ1-1,TRBV7-8
TGTGCCAGCAGCCCTGAACCGGGACCCCAAGAGACCCAGTACTTC,CASSPEPGPQETQYF,many,.,TRBJ2-5,TRBV7-9
TGTGCCAGCAGCCCCGCCCGCGCCTACGAGCAGTACTTC,CASSPARAYEQYF,medium-sized,.,TRBJ2-7,TRBV7-2
TGTGCCAGCAGTTTCAGGGCTAACTATGGCTACACCTTC,CASSFRANYGYTF,few,.,TRBJ1-2,TRBV27
TGCAGTGCTAGAATACTAGGCGAGCAGTTCTTC,CSARILGEQFF,medium-sized,.,TRBJ2-1,TRBV20-1